The present T cell receptor beta chain was sequenced within a study of blood T cell repertoires in COVID-19. Looking at the study overall: Acute and convalescent COVID-19 specimens originated in the United States, Italy and Spain. Sample material is recorded as cDNA or gDNA derived from T cells, B-cell-depleted T cells, or PBMCs.

As originally analysed: Reference gene primer amplification gave nucleated cell count estimates. TCRdb's copy holds only in-frame clones and misses some; the assay was immunoSEQ multiplex PCR. V and J calls plus clone size are reproduced from that table; the DNA served to infer D and trimming. The sample has 60,000 to 75,000 clones, around 90% seen once. CDR3 size: 18 residues. CDR1 and CDR2 (germline): SGHAT, FQNNGV. J was trimmed by 7 bases and V by 1 base; bases with no gene match: 14. This chain connects TRBV11-2 to TRBJ2-1; 9 bases are a match to TRBD2. This receptor was taken from a woman aged 50 to 65 with COVID-19, enrolled during active disease. Sequences were obtained from peripheral blood. The CDR3 bases are TGTGCCAGCAGCTTAGGGATTAGCGGGAGAGTTAGGATGAATGAGCAGTTCTTC. It yields the protein CASSLGISGRVRMNEQFF.